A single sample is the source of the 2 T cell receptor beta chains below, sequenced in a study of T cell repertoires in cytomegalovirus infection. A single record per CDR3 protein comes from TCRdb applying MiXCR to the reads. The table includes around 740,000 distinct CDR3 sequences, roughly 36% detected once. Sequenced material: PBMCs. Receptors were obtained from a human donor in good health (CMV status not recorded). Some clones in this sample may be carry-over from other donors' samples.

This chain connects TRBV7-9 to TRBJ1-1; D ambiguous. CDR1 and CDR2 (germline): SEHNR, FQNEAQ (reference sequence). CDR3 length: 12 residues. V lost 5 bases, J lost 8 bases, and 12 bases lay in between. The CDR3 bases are TGTGCCAGCAGCGTCCCGGGATCGGAAGCTTTCTTT. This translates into CASSVPGSEAFF.

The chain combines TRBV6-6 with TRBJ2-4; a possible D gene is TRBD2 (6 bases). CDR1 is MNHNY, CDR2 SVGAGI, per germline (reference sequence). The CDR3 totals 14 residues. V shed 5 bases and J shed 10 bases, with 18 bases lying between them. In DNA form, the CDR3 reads TGTGCCAGCAGTCGCTCCGGCGGGGCTCGGATTCAGTACTTC. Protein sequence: CASSRSGGARIQYF.